This passage covers 15 T cell receptor beta chains from one sample sequenced in a study of OX40 agonist ivuxolimab in advanced cancers. TCRdb keeps only in-frame clones here, not all; method: immunoSEQ multiplex PCR. The data contain approximately 74,000 clones, 85% of them singletons. The source was CD4+ or CD8+ T cells sorted from blood, collected in a trial of the OX40 agonist ivuxolimab. The receptor source for this set is an adult with an advanced solid tumor such as melanoma, head and neck, liver or kidney cancer.

The V gene is TRBV6-6, the J gene TRBJ2-5; 8 positions agree with TRBD2. This CDR3 region has 15 residues. The germline CDR1 and CDR2 sequences are MNHNY and SVGAGI (reference sequence). Unmatched junction bases numbered 6, after V lost 5 bases and J lost 1 base. In nucleotides, the CDR3 is TGTGCCAGCAGTCCGCCTGCGGGGGGCCAAGAGACCCAGTACTTC. It specifies CASSPPAGGQETQYF.

The chain combines TRBV5-5 with TRBJ2-5; 14 bases map to TRBD2. The CDR3 length is 15 residues. V shed 4 bases and J 4 bases; nucleotides not matched to a gene: 3. Germline CDR1 and CDR2: SGHKS and YYEKEE (reference sequence). CDR3 region: CASSAGLAGAETQYF. CDR3 bases: TGTGCCAGCAGCGCGGGACTAGCGGGGGCAGAGACCCAGTACTTC. Combining the CDR3 with reference TRBV5-5 and TRBJ2-5 gives the whole variable domain DAGVTQSPTHLIKTRGQQVTLRCSPISGHKSVSWYQQVLGQGPQFIFQYYEKEERGRGNFPDRFSARQFPNYSSELNVNALLLGDSALYLCASSAGLAGAETQYFGPGTRLLVL.

J is TRBJ2-3 and V is TRBV11-2; no clear D gene. With 2 bases removed from V and 2 bases from J, the gap between germline ends came to 8 bases. Germline V gene data show CDR1 as SGHAT and CDR2 as FQNNGV. This CDR3 is 14 amino acids long. As DNA, the CDR3 is TGTGCCAGCAGCTTAAGGGTCACCACAGATACGCAGTATTTT. It is translated as CASSLRVTTDTQYF.

This chain connects TRBV5-8 to TRBJ1-1; D is unresolved. CDR1 is SGHTS, CDR2 YDEGEE, per germline. The V end lost 4 bases, the J end lost 1 base, and 5 bases lay between the germline ends. The CDR3 runs 12 residues. CDR3: CASSRRNTEAFF. As DNA, the CDR3 is TGTGCCAGCAGCCGCCGGAACACTGAAGCTTTCTTT.

This clone was picked up a small number of times. This chain uses TRBV9 with TRBJ2-1; D remains unclear. Per the germline V gene, CDR1 is SGDLS and CDR2 is YYNGEE. V was pared by 0 bases and J by 6 bases, with 19 bases between. The CDR3 spans 17 residues. DNA of the CDR3: TGTGCCAGCAGCGTAGCTCTAGGTGACGAGAATCGCAATGAGCAGTTCTTC. Translated, it gives CASSVALGDENRNEQFF. Full variable domain (remainder filled in from reference TRBV9 and TRBJ2-1): DSGVTQTPKHLITATGQRVTLRCSPRSGDLSVYWYQQSLDQGLQFLIQYYNGEERAKGNILERFSAQQFPDLHSELNLSSLELGDSALYFCASSVALGDENRNEQFFGPGTRLTVL.

V gene TRBV28 combines with J gene TRBJ1-2; the D gene is possibly TRBD1 (5 bases). V was cut by 5 bases and J by 3 bases, with 16 bases left in between. Germline V gives CDR1 MDHEN, CDR2 SYDVKM. The CDR3 contains 15 residues. The CDR3 is CASSGDQTEDYGYTF. DNA for the CDR3: TGTGCCAGCAGTGGGGACCAAACCGAAGACTATGGCTACACCTTC.

The V and J genes are TRBV2 and TRBJ2-3; 10 nucleotides agree with TRBD2. Germline V CDR1 and CDR2: SNHLY, FYNNEI. The trim removed 9 bases at V and 1 base at J, leaving 4 bases unmatched. This CDR3 has 14 amino acids. CDR3 region: CASSGTSGTDTQYF. CDR3 DNA: TGTGCCAGTTCCGGGACTAGCGGCACAGATACGCAGTATTTT.

The gene calls are TRBV19 and TRBJ1-1; 8 bases align to TRBD1. This CDR3 region has 14 residues. In germline, CDR1 is LNHDA, CDR2 SQIVND (reference sequence). The ends lost 3 bases at V and 5 bases at J; junction bases unmatched: 5. This CDR3 is CASSMTGEVTEAFF. Written as DNA, the CDR3 is TGTGCCAGTAGTATGACAGGGGAGGTTACTGAAGCTTTCTTT. Complete variable domain (other parts from reference TRBV19 and TRBJ1-1): DGGITQSPKYLFRKEGQNVTLSCEQNLNHDAMYWYRQDPGQGLRLIYYSQIVNDFQKGDIAEGYSVSREKKESFPLTVTSAQKNPTAFYLCASSMTGEVTEAFFGQGTRLTVV.

This chain joins TRBV28 and TRBJ1-5; TRBD1 agrees at 10 bases. The CDR3 totals 16 residues. V lost 3 bases, J lost 5 bases, and 7 bases stayed unmatched. CDR1 is MDHEN and CDR2 is SYDVKM in the germline V gene. This CDR3 reads CASSLGGQGGHQPQHF. CDR3 coding DNA: TGTGCCAGCAGTTTGGGTGGACAGGGGGGTCATCAGCCCCAGCATTTT.

The chain links TRBV5-1 to TRBJ2-4; either TRBD1 or TRBD2 may supply D (5 bases each). The germline CDR1 and CDR2 sequences are SGHRS and YFSETQ. The CDR3 loop spans 13 amino acids. V lost 6 bases, J lost 5 bases, and 12 bases lay in between. The DNA of the CDR3 is TGCGCCAGCAAAAGAGGGGCGGAAAACATTCAGTACTTC. Its translation is CASKRGAENIQYF.

The chain combines TRBV29-1 with TRBJ2-7; tentatively, D is TRBD2 (5 bases). Trimming shortened V by 7 bases and J by 4 bases, and 17 bases separated the two germline ends. In germline, CDR1 is SQVTM, CDR2 ANQGSEA. The length of the CDR3 is 13 residues. CDR3 nucleotides: TGCAGCGCCCGAGGGCCATTGGGGTACGAGCAGTACTTC. Protein sequence: CSARGPLGYEQYF.

The chain links TRBV7-2 to TRBJ2-3; no definite D call. Germline V gene lookup returns CDR1 SGHTA and CDR2 FQGNSA. CDR3 size: 14 residues. Trimming took 3 bases from V and 3 from J, leaving 10 bases between them. DNA for the CDR3: TGTGCCAGCAGCTTTCCCGGGCCAACAGATACGCAGTATTTT. Translation: CASSFPGPTDTQYF.

A few counts support this clone. The chain employs TRBV9 and TRBJ1-1; 7 bases line up with TRBD1. Germline CDR1 is SGDLS and CDR2 is YYNGEE. The CDR3 covers 15 residues. Losses at the gene ends were 4 bases for V and 5 bases for J; bases not matched to a gene: 11. CDR3 coding DNA: TGTGCCAGCAGCCCGCGGGGCAGGGGGAAAACTGAAGCTTTCTTT. It is translated as CASSPRGRGKTEAFF.

This clone was counted only a few times. The chain is built from TRBV19 and TRBJ2-7; 9 positions match TRBD2. The CDR3 consists of 16 residues. The trim removed 5 bases at V and 0 bases at J, leaving 8 bases unmatched. Germline V gene data show CDR1 as LNHDA and CDR2 as SQIVND (reference sequence). CDR3 bases: TGTGCCAGTAGTCGGATGCAGACTAGCGGCTCCTACGAGCAGTACTTC. This translates into CASSRMQTSGSYEQYF.

The CDR3 nucleotides are TGTGCCAGCAGCTTAAGGGCTAGCGGCACAGATACGCAGTATTTT. Its protein is CASSLRASGTDTQYF. The chain is built from TRBV7-2 and TRBJ2-3, with D perhaps TRBD2 (6 bases). Germline V gene sequence: CDR1 SGHTA, CDR2 FQGNSA. The CDR3 has 15 amino acids. Trimming pared 2 bases from V and 1 base from J, leaving 10 bases between.